The rows below give T cell receptor beta chains drawn from one sample of a study of blood T cell repertoires in COVID-19. Profiled with immunoSEQ multiplex PCR; TCRdb holds only in-frame clones, not every one. Here the sample spans about 130,000 clones, about 85% being singletons. Sequenced: peripheral blood. The receptors come from an elderly man with active or convalescent COVID-19. CDR3s include the opening cysteine and the closing phenylalanine or tryptophan. A clone size is listed for some rows: how often the clone was seen (once, few, many), or a class if it is expanded.

size: .; V: TRBV19; CDR3: CASSRDIDTQYF
size: .; V: TRBV6-5; CDR3: CASNPHGGDEQYF
size: .; V: TRBV11-3; CDR3: CASSLGTSGSNEQFF
size: .; V: TRBV6-2/TRBV6-3; CDR3: CASSYTPSELNYGYTF
size: .; V: TRBV5-8; CDR3: CASSRNRAYNEQFF
size: once; V: TRBV20-1; CDR3: CSASGTAGGRTGELFF
size: .; V: TRBV10-2; CDR3: CASGSLAGIYEQYF
size: .; V: TRBV7-2; CDR3: CASSWDRVGGEQYF
size: .; V: TRBV19; CDR3: CASTQTATNEKLFF
size: .; V: TRBV3-1/TRBV3-2; CDR3: CASSPDSLGLAGGGGTDTQYF
size: .; V: TRBV6-5; CDR3: CASSYRESQPQHF
size: .; V: TRBV2; CDR3: CASSDTASPGTDTQYF
size: .; V: TRBV30; CDR3: CAWLSGVMNTEAFF
size: .; V: TRBV7-8; CDR3: CASSSGSWNSPLHF
size: .; V: TRBV9; CDR3: CASSAGKARQETQYF
size: .; V: TRBV7-3; CDR3: CASTKQGNTGELFF
size: .; V: TRBV24-1; CDR3: CATSPSGSSYNEQFF
size: .; V: TRBV10-3; CDR3: CAIAPGQGSNQPQHF
size: .; V: TRBV11-2; CDR3: CASRSRSEQFF
size: .; V: TRBV5-1; CDR3: CASSRGTSQETQYF
size: many; V: TRBV7-3; CDR3: CASSLNGQNTEAFF
size: .; V: TRBV9; CDR3: CASSPQFDNSPLHF
size: .; V: TRBV7-3; CDR3: CASSSSSVSTDTQYF
size: .; V: TRBV5-1; CDR3: CASSRGSGQGGNTIYF
size: .; V: TRBV7-3; CDR3: CASSLQASGNTIYF
size: .; V: TRBV29-1; CDR3: CSVLQGEQFF